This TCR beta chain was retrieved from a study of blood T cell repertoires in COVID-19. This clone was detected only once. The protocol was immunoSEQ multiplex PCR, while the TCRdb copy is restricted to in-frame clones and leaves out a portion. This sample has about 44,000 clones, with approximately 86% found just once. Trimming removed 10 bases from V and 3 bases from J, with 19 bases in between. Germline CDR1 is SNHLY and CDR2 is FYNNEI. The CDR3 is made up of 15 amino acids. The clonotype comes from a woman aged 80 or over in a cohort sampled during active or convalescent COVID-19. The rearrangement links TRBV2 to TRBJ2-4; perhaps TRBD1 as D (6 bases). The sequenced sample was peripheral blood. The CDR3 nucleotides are TGTGCCACCGCAGGGGTTAGAGTAGGCAAAAACATTCAGTACTTC. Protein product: CATAGVRVGKNIQYF.